This T cell receptor (beta chain) came from a study of T cell responses to AZD1222 COVID-19 vaccine. Of note for this clone: Its antigen is not known.

Study-level results: Dominant at 160-218 and 743-854, vaccine-associated CD4 TCRs also spanned spike.

V was shortened by 4 bases and J by 0 bases, with 14 bases between the two germline ends. The CDR3 consists of 16 residues. Germline V CDR1 and CDR2: SGHNT, YENEEA. Profiling relied on immunoSEQ multiplex PCR, and the TCRdb table lists in-frame clones only, not all of them. This table has roughly 150,000 clones, 90% appearing once. This receptor was obtained from an adult in good health. The chain couples TRBV11-3 to TRBJ2-3; the D gene is possibly TRBD1 (6 bases). The input for sequencing was peripheral blood, taken on day 0 of AZD1222 vaccination. The chain's CDR3 is CASSSRSGASTDTQYF. CDR3 nucleotides: TGTGCCAGCAGCTCTCGCTCAGGGGCAAGCACAGATACGCAGTATTTT.